Listed here are 14 T cell receptor beta chains from one sample, sequenced in a study of blood T cell repertoires in COVID-19. The repertoire was sequenced with immunoSEQ multiplex PCR; TCRdb's copy has only in-frame clones and lacks some. The sample lists 150,000 to 200,000 clones, about 84% occurring once. The specimen was PBMCs or T cells enriched from blood (not recorded which). These receptors were obtained from a man aged 40-55 years who had recovered from COVID-19.

The chain carries TRBV10-2 and TRBJ1-5, with 8 bases lining up with TRBD1. Per germline, CDR1 WSHSY and CDR2 SAAADI. V gave up 4 bases and J gave up 6 bases; unmatched junction bases: 5. CDR3 length: 14 amino acids. The CDR3 DNA is TGCGCCAGCAGTGCCACAGGGGGGAGTCAGCCCCAGCATTTT. Translation gives CASSATGGSQPQHF.

V usage is TRBV5-6 and J usage is TRBJ1-5; no firm D call. V was shortened by 1 base and J by 0 bases, with 8 bases between the two germline ends. Germline V gene sequence: CDR1 SGHDT, CDR2 YYEEEE. This CDR3 is 15 amino acids long. This CDR3 reads CASSLNGVSNQPQHF. CDR3 in DNA: TGTGCCAGCAGCTTGAACGGTGTTAGCAATCAGCCCCAGCATTTT. Using reference TRBV5-6 and TRBJ1-5 for the parts outside the CDR3, the full variable domain is DAGVTQSPTHLIKTRGQQVTLRCSPKSGHDTVSWYQQALGQGPQFIFQYYEEEERQRGNFPDRFSGHQFPNYSSELNVNALLLGDSALYLCASSLNGVSNQPQHFGDGTRLSIL.

The chain joins TRBV30 to TRBJ1-1; 12 bases are a match to TRBD1. The V gene's germline CDR1 is GTSNPN and CDR2 SVGIG (reference sequence). This CDR3 is built from 13 residues. Trimming took 7 bases from V and 6 from J; bases not matched to a gene: 6. The CDR3, as DNA: TGTGCCTCCCCGGGACAGGGGGCCGCTGAAGCTTTCTTT. Translating gives CASPGQGAAEAFF.

The rearrangement uses TRBV6-5 and TRBJ1-6, with 9 bases identical to TRBD1. V shed 5 bases and J 7 bases; nucleotides not matched to a gene: 3. The length of the CDR3 is 14 residues. Germline CDR1 MNHEY, CDR2 SVGAGI. The chain's CDR3 is CASSPGTGNSPLHF. CDR3 nucleotides: TGTGCCAGCAGTCCCGGGACAGGGAATTCACCCCTCCACTTT.

This chain uses TRBV19 with TRBJ2-5; 8 bases agree with TRBD2. There are 16 residues in the CDR3. Germline CDR1 is LNHDA and CDR2 is SQIVND (reference sequence). The V gene end was trimmed by 3 bases and the J gene end by 7 bases; junction bases not matched to a gene: 13. In DNA, the CDR3 is TGTGCCAGTAGTATCTCCGGGGGGGGTCCCCAGGGGACCCAGTACTTC. It codes for CASSISGGGPQGTQYF.

Sample share makes this clone medium-sized. The chain joins TRBV3-1 (or the pseudogene TRBV3-2) to TRBJ1-1, with 8 bases fitting TRBD1. CDR1 LGHDT and CDR2 YNNKEL come from the germline V gene (reference sequence). The CDR3 loop spans 12 amino acids. V trimming: 4 bases; J trimming: 11 bases; junction bases outside the gene matches: 6. The CDR3: CASSPGGPLAFF. The CDR3 DNA reads as TGTGCCAGCAGCCCAGGGGGCCCTCTGGCTTTCTTT.

This chain links TRBV3-1 (or the pseudogene TRBV3-2) with TRBJ1-2; D is ambiguous. CDR3 length: 15 amino acids. Germline loops: CDR1 LGHDT, CDR2 YNNKEL (reference sequence). The V end was cut by 4 bases, the J end by 7 bases, with 19 bases between. The CDR3 nucleotides read TGTGCCAGCAGCCCGGAACCCGACCCCTGGGCTGGCTACACCTTC. Translating it yields CASSPEPDPWAGYTF.

This rearrangement joins TRBV27 to TRBJ1-2, with 7 positions matching TRBD1. CDR3 size: 16 residues. Trimming at V came to 7 bases and at J to 3 bases, leaving 14 bases not matched to a gene. From germline, CDR1 is MNHEY and CDR2 SMNVEV (reference sequence). Here the CDR3 DNA reads TGTGCCAGCATGAGGTGGCAGGGGGATAGAGACTATGGCTACACCTTC. Amino acids: CASMRWQGDRDYGYTF.

J is TRBJ1-4 and V is TRBV5-6, with 8 bases aligning to TRBD1. CDR3 length: 15 amino acids. The germline V gene has CDR1 SGHDT and CDR2 YYEEEE. V lost 2 bases, J lost 8 bases, and 8 bases stayed unmatched. The CDR3 is CASSFGRGLSEKLFF. The CDR3 DNA follows: TGTGCCAGCAGCTTCGGCAGGGGGCTAAGCGAAAAACTGTTTTTT.

V usage is TRBV4-1 and J usage is TRBJ2-2; 7 bases are a match to TRBD2. V shed 0 bases and J 9 bases; nucleotides not matched to a gene: 7. The length of the CDR3 is 15 residues. Germline lookup yields CDR1 MGHRA and CDR2 YSYEKL. CDR3 amino acids: CASSQEGGYPRELFF. The CDR3 DNA follows: TGCGCCAGCAGCCAAGAGGGAGGGTATCCGAGGGAGCTGTTTTTT.

The V gene is TRBV19, the J gene TRBJ2-3, with a tentative D call TRBD1 (6 bases). V dropped 7 bases and J dropped 1 base, with 9 bases sitting between them. CDR1 and CDR2 (germline): LNHDA, SQIVND (reference sequence). The CDR3 extends over 13 amino acids. DNA of the CDR3: TGTGCCAGTACCGCAGGGGGCACAGATACGCAGTATTTT. It encodes CASTAGGTDTQYF.

The sample holds one count of this clone. The J gene is TRBJ1-2, the V gene TRBV18, with D possibly being TRBD1 (5 bases). Germline assignment: CDR1 KGHSH and CDR2 LQKENI. Trimming left V 3 bases short and J 4 bases short, with 21 bases between. The CDR3 contains 17 residues. CDR3: CASSPRNFGAGPYGYTF. CDR3 DNA sequence: TGTGCCAGCTCACCTCGCAATTTTGGGGCAGGGCCCTATGGCTACACCTTC. Together with reference TRBV18 and TRBJ1-2, the CDR3 gives the full variable domain: NAGVMQNPRHLVRRRGQEARLRCSPMKGHSHVYWYRQLPEEGLKFMVYLQKENIIDESGMPKERFSAEFPKEGPSILRIQQVVRGDSAAYFCASSPRNFGAGPYGYTFGSGTRLTVV.

This rearrangement joins TRBV3-1 (or the pseudogene TRBV3-2) to TRBJ1-4; TRBD1 matches at 12 bases. The CDR3 is 15 residues long. Germline-derived CDR1 and CDR2 are LGHDT and YNNKEL (reference sequence). The V and J ends lost 2 bases and 8 bases, in that order; junction bases with no gene match: 3. Written as DNA, the CDR3 is TGTGCCAGCAGCCAAAGGGACAGGGGGCGAGAAAAACTGTTTTTT. Protein sequence: CASSQRDRGREKLFF.

The chain employs TRBV6-1 and TRBJ2-5; tentative D call: TRBD1 (5 bases). The germline V gene encodes CDR1 MNHNS and CDR2 SASEGT. V gave up 4 bases and J gave up 4 bases, with 22 bases separating them. The CDR3 totals 17 residues. CDR3 nucleotide sequence: TGTGCCAGCAGTGTCCGCTTCCGGGTGGAAGGGGCAGAGACCCAGTACTTC. This encodes CASSVRFRVEGAETQYF.